These T cell receptor beta chains were read from a single sample in a study of cytomegalovirus exposure and HLA in healthy donors. Libraries were prepared by immunoSEQ multiplex PCR; TCRdb keeps only in-frame clonotypes and omits some of them. The repertoire holds some 200,000 clones, roughly 80% seen once, with around 3% in the top ten. The sequencing input was PBMCs. The receptor set was obtained from a female donor in good health and CMV-seronegative. Each CDR3 is given with its conserved first and last residue. D genes are given only for firm matches. Size tells how often a clone was seen (once, few, many) or the class of an expanded clone, and some rows leave it out.

clone_size j_call v_call d_call cdr3_aa cdr3_nt
NA TRBJ2-3 TRBV7-3 TRBD2 CASSLTAGGGGRTDTQYF TGTGCCAGCAGCTTAACGGCGGGCGGCGGGGGGCGCACAGATACGCAGTATTTT
NA TRBJ2-7 TRBV7-3 NA CASRSGGSSYEQYF TGTGCCAGCAGGTCGGGGGGCAGCAGCTACGAGCAGTACTTC
NA TRBJ2-2 TRBV7-9 TRBD1 CASSLGQGHTGELFF TGTGCCAGCAGCTTAGGACAGGGGCACACCGGGGAGCTGTTTTTT
NA TRBJ2-7 TRBV7-6 NA CASSLGLASYEQYF TGTGCCAGCAGCTTAGGCCTAGCGTCCTACGAGCAGTACTTC
few TRBJ2-5 TRBV6-6 NA CASSWRGPVRETQYF TGTGCCAGCTCCTGGCGGGGACCCGTGAGGGAGACCCAGTACTTC
NA TRBJ2-1 TRBV7-8 TRBD1 CASSKGQGLNNEQFF TGTGCCAGCAGCAAAGGACAGGGTTTGAACAATGAGCAGTTCTTC
few TRBJ1-1 TRBV10-3 NA CAISPRGMNTEAFF TGTGCCATCAGCCCTCGCGGCATGAACACTGAAGCTTTCTTT
NA TRBJ2-7 TRBV5-4 NA CASSLEANSYEQYF TGTGCCAGCAGCTTGGAAGCCAACTCCTACGAGCAGTACTTC
few TRBJ2-5 TRBV5-4 NA CASSPRGGADQETQYF TGTGCCAGCAGCCCAAGGGGGGGGGCGGACCAAGAGACCCAGTACTTC
NA TRBJ2-2 TRBV5-1 TRBD1 CASSANFRDRGIGELFF TGCGCCAGCAGCGCTAACTTCCGGGACAGGGGGATCGGGGAGCTGTTTTTT
once TRBJ1-1 TRBV6-4 NA CASRRTVDTEAFF TGTGCCAGCAGAAGGACAGTAGACACTGAAGCTTTCTTT
NA TRBJ1-1 TRBV30 NA CAWSPTRRTDEAFF TGTGCCTGGAGTCCGACACGACGAACAGATGAAGCTTTCTTT
NA TRBJ1-1 TRBV27 NA CASSLGATAEAFF TGTGCCAGCAGTTTGGGGGCGACGGCTGAAGCTTTCTTT
NA TRBJ2-7 TRBV30 TRBD1 CAWSTGGFMYEQYF TGTGCCTGGAGTACAGGGGGCTTCATGTACGAGCAGTACTTC
NA TRBJ1-1 TRBV7-9 TRBD1 CASSEDRGNTEAFF TGTGCCAGCAGCGAGGACAGGGGGAACACTGAAGCTTTCTTT
NA TRBJ2-5 TRBV28 TRBD1 CASRSPTGKETQYF TGTGCCAGCAGATCTCCGACAGGGAAAGAGACCCAGTACTTC
few TRBJ2-3 TRBV29-1 TRBD1 CSVVKTGANTQYF TGCAGCGTAGTGAAGACAGGGGCAAATACGCAGTATTTT
NA TRBJ1-1 TRBV5-1 TRBD1 CASTPDRGYMNTEAFF TGCGCCAGCACCCCGGACAGGGGGTACATGAACACTGAAGCTTTCTTT
NA TRBJ1-6 TRBV14 TRBD1 CASSRDPDRANSPLHF TGTGCCAGCAGCCGCGACCCCGACAGGGCCAATTCACCCCTCCACTTT